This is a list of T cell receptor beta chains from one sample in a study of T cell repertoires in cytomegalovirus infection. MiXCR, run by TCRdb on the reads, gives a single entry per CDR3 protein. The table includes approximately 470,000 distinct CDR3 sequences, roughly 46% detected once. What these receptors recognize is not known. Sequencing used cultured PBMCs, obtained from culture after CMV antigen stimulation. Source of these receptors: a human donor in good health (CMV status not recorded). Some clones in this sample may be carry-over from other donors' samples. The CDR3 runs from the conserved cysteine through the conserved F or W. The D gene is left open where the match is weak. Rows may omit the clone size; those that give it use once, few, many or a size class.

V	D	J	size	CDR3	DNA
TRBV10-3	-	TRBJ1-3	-	CAIALEAGNTIYF	TGTGCCATCGCCCTCGAGGCTGGAAACACCATATATTTT
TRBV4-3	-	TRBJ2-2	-	CASSQGTLGDPGELFF	TGCGCCAGCAGCCAAGGAACTTTGGGTGACCCCGGGGAGCTGTTTTTT
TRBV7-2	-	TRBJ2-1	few	CASSLRGFYEQFF	TGTGCCAGCAGCTTACGGGGTTTCTATGAGCAGTTCTTC
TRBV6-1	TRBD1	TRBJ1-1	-	CASRKWGQAYTEAFF	TGTGCCAGCAGAAAATGGGGACAGGCATATACTGAAGCTTTCTTT
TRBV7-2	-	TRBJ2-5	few	CASSLIFSRETQYF	TGTGCCAGCAGCTTAATCTTTTCGAGGGAGACCCAGTACTTC
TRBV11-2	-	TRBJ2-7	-	CASTLDGAGEQYF	TGTGCCAGCACCCTCGACGGGGCGGGCGAGCAGTACTTC
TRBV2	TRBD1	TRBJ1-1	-	CASRKTGGEAFF	TGTGCCAGCAGGAAGACAGGGGGCGAAGCTTTCTTT
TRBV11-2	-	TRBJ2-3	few	CASSLSNRDTDTQYF	TGTGCCAGCAGCTTAAGCAACAGGGATACAGATACGCAGTATTTT
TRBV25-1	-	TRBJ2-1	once	CASSEQVTYNEQFF	TGTGCCAGCAGTGAACAGGTGACCTACAATGAGCAGTTCTTC
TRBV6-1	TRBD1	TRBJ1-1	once	CASSRAGTANTEAFF	TGTGCCAGCAGCCGCGCCGGGACAGCGAACACTGAAGCTTTCTTT
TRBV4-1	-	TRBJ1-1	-	CASSQVIPLASNTEAFF	TGCGCCAGCAGCCAAGTGATCCCCCTGGCTTCGAACACTGAAGCTTTCTTT
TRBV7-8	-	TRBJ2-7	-	CASSLGAGTYQNQQYF	TGTGCCAGCAGCTTGGGCGCCGGGACCTACCAAAATCAGCAGTACTTC
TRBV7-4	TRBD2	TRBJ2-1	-	CASTNRGTNSYNEQFF	TGTGCCAGCACGAACCGCGGGACTAACTCCTACAATGAGCAGTTCTTC
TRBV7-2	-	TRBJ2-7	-	CASSLVPGEGYEQYF	TGTGCCAGCAGCTTAGTGCCGGGAGAGGGCTACGAGCAGTACTTC
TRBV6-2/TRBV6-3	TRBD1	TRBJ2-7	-	CASRQPGQGGEQYF	TGTGCCAGCAGACAACCGGGACAGGGGGGAGAGCAGTACTTC
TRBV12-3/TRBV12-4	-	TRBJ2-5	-	CASSFFSPQETQYF	TGTGCCAGCAGTTTCTTTTCTCCACAAGAGACCCAGTACTTC
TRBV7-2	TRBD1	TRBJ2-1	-	CASSLAMTGGFGNEQFF	TGTGCCAGCAGCTTAGCAATGACAGGGGGCTTTGGGAATGAGCAGTTCTTC